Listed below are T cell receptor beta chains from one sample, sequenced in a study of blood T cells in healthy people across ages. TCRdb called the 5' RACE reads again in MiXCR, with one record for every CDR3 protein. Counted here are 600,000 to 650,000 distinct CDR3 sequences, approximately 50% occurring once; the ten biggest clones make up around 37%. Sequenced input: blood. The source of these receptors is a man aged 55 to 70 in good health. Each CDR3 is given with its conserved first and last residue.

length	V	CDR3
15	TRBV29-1	CSVEGSAQRPGELFF
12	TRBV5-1	CASSLDGWGYTF
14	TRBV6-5	CASRMTGGQETQYF
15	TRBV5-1	CASSLVPAGGHEQYF
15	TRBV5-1	CASSFGRSGANVLTF
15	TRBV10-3	CAIKPGGVPQETQYF
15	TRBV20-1	CSASSGTGGNYGYTF
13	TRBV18	CASSPNSQETQYF
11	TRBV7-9	CASGESETQYF
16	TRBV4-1	CASSQGPGSGNSPLHF
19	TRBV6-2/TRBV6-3	CAGSQNFRGRITGANVLTF
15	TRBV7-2	CASSLAGTRIGTQYF
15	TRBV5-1	CASSLGPISNQPQHF
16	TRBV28	CASSFGLAGGQETQYF
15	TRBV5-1	CASSLGDGVGYGYTF
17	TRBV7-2	CASSLALLGITHSPLHF
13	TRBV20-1	CSAPRQGSSEQYF
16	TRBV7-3	CASSFYRTGRTDTQYF
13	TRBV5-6	CASSFTGRDEQYF
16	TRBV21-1	CASSKAGGKRTDTQYF
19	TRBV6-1	CASRETGTSGGSTYNEQFF
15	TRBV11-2	CASSLVGTEHVEAFF
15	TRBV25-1	CASSELVEGGYGYTF
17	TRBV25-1	CASSEYLFQAPGETQYF